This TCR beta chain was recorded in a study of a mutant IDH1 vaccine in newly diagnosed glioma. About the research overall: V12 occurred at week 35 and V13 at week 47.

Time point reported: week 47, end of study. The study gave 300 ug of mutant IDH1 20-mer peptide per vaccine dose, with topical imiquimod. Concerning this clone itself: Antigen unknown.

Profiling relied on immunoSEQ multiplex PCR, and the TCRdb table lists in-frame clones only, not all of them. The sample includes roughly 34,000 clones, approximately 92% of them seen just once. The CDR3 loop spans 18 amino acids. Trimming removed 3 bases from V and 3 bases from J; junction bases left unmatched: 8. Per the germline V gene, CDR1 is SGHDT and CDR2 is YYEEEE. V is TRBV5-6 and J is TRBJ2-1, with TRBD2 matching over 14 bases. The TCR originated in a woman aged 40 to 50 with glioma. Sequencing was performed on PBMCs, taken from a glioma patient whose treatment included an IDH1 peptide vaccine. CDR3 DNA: TGTGCCAGCAGCTCGGGACTAGCGGGGGTAAGGTTCTACAATGAGCAGTTCTTC. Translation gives CASSSGLAGVRFYNEQFF.